This TCR beta chain was captured by sequencing in a study of T cells after posttransplantation cyclophosphamide. Germline V gives CDR1 MNHEY, CDR2 SVGEGT. The ends were cut back, 5 bases at V and 3 bases at J, with 16 bases in the middle. The CDR3 consists of 15 residues. This clone has a count of ten or more. The antigen is not known. Clones were read by immunoSEQ multiplex PCR, and TCRdb kept only the in-frame ones, dropping some. The record shows about 41,000 clones for this sample, with no singletons present. The study's findings and limits: Tissue-infiltrating T cells from skin or gut overlapped little with blood T cells. Recipient CMV seropositivity and CMV reactivation strongly tracked TRB clonality. Donor-recipient repertoire similarity was low at 1-2 months, rising over year one.

On the day of bone marrow donation, the related graft donor provided peripheral blood. The origin of this receptor is a man aged 30-40 years in good health and a related stem cell transplant donor. V is TRBV6-2 or TRBV6-3 and J is TRBJ1-1, with D unresolved. Specimen: PBMCs. CDR3 sequence reads: CASSKFGQRDTEAFF. DNA for the CDR3: TGTGCCAGCAGTAAATTTGGCCAGCGAGACACTGAAGCTTTCTTT.